Listed here are 14 T cell receptor beta chains from one sample, sequenced in a study of T cells expressing NK-cell markers. TCRdb reanalyzed the 5' RACE reads and collapses them to one entry per CDR3 protein, without DNA. The listing records roughly 450,000 distinct CDR3 sequences. Material for sequencing was blood T cells: a sorted CD56 or NKG2C T cell subset, CD4+ or CD8+ T cells, or bulk PBMC T cells (not recorded which). The receptors come from a woman in her fifties or sixties in good health.

V gene TRBV5-1 combines with J gene TRBJ1-1. This CDR3 is built from 14 residues. The V gene's germline CDR1 is SGHRS and CDR2 YFSETQ. Here the CDR3 reads CASSLKSTDTEAFF.

The chain couples TRBV5-6 to TRBJ2-2; with no DNA, the TCRdb D assignment of TRBD2 cannot be verified. CDR3 length: 17 residues. Germline CDR1 SGHDT, CDR2 YYEEEE. Here the CDR3 reads CASSPSGGTLNTGELFF.

The chain has TRBV12-3 or TRBV12-4 and TRBJ1-4; TCRdb's D gene call, TRBD1, goes unchecked for lack of DNA. The CDR3 consists of 17 residues. The CDR3 protein is CASSLGQGTLTNEKLFF.

The chain joins TRBV27 to TRBJ2-7; the D call from TCRdb, TRBD1, cannot be confirmed without DNA. The length of the CDR3 is 14 residues. Germline V gives CDR1 MNHEY, CDR2 SMNVEV (reference sequence). This CDR3 reads CASSLQGAGYEQYF.

This chain uses TRBV10-3 with TRBJ1-2; TCRdb's D call of TRBD1 is untestable without DNA. Germline assignment: CDR1 ENHRY and CDR2 SYGVKD. This CDR3 contains 13 residues. CDR3 protein: CAISDEDIYGYTF.

The chain uses TRBV18 and TRBJ2-4; TCRdb reports TRBD1, a call that lacks DNA to check it against. Germline V CDR1 and CDR2: KGHSH, LQKENI. This CDR3 has 14 amino acids. CDR3 sequence: CASSPDRVGNIQYF.

The CDR3 here is CATSSASFNHEQYF. V and J are TRBV15 and TRBJ2-7. The CDR3 is made up of 14 amino acids. CDR1 is LNHNV and CDR2 is YYDKDF in the germline V gene (reference sequence).

V gene TRBV5-1 combines with J gene TRBJ1-4; the TRBD1 assignment by TCRdb is unverifiable without DNA. The CDR3 has 15 amino acids. CDR1 is SGHRS and CDR2 is YFSETQ in the germline V gene. The chain's CDR3 is CASSSTPSEGEKLFF.

The genes are TRBV20-1 and TRBJ2-2; with no DNA, the TCRdb D assignment of TRBD2 cannot be verified. Germline CDR1 reads DFQATT; CDR2 reads SNEGSKA (reference sequence). This CDR3 is 16 amino acids long. CDR3 protein: CSAKLAGKANTGELFF.

The genes are TRBV5-1 and TRBJ1-2. This CDR3 is 13 amino acids long. Per the germline V gene, CDR1 is SGHRS and CDR2 is YFSETQ. CDR3 in amino acids: CASSLVSQLGYTF.

V and J are TRBV6-1 and TRBJ2-3; TCRdb returns TRBD2, unconfirmable since there is no DNA. Per germline, CDR1 MNHNS and CDR2 SASEGT. The CDR3 consists of 14 residues. CDR3: CASGALLAGDTQYF.

The gene calls are TRBV10-3 and TRBJ2-1; the TRBD2 assignment by TCRdb is unverifiable without DNA. This CDR3 region has 16 residues. Germline lookup yields CDR1 ENHRY and CDR2 SYGVKD. CDR3 loop: CASTLAGGDSYNEQFF.

The rearrangement links TRBV10-2 to TRBJ2-2; TCRdb names TRBD2, which stays unverified in the absence of DNA. The CDR3 spans 16 residues. Germline CDR1 and CDR2: WSHSY and SAAADI. CDR3: CASSEAIAGGFGELFF.

The J gene is TRBJ2-1, the V gene TRBV24-1; checking the TCRdb D call of TRBD2 is not possible without DNA. CDR1 and CDR2 (germline): KGHDR, SFDVKD. The CDR3 consists of 19 residues. Here the CDR3 reads CATSQSGMGPRGSYNEQFF.